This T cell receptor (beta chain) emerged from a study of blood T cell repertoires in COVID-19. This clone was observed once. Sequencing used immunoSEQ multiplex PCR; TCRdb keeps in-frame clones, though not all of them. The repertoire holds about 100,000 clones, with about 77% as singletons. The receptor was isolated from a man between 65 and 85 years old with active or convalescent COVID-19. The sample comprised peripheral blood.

Written as DNA, the CDR3 is TGTGCCAGCAGCCTAAGCGGGAGGGCCATGAATGAGCAGTTCTTC. This sequence encodes CASSLSGRAMNEQFF. The chain has TRBV7-2 and TRBJ2-1; 10 bases match TRBD2. The CDR3 extends over 15 amino acids. CDR1 is SGHTA, CDR2 FQGNSA, per germline. The junction had 8 bases not matched to a gene; V was cut back by 5 bases and J by 7 bases.